This T cell receptor beta chain was observed in a study of T cells after yellow fever vaccination. Study-level findings and limits: Post-booster samples contained most primary-vaccination clones (more than 95% CD4, almost 90% CD8).

Template switching with 5'RACE generated the TCR cDNA and added a universal primer site and UMIs. Each CDR3 protein gets one entry after TCRdb re-called the 5' RACE reads with MiXCR. The profile shows roughly 320,000 distinct CDR3 sequences, roughly 10% of them singletons. This clonotype turned up a few times. The antigen is not known. The germline V gene has CDR1 LGHDT and CDR2 YNNKEL (reference sequence). After removal of 6 bases from V and 1 base from J, the junction contained 8 bases not matched to a gene. This CDR3 has 16 residues. Sequences were derived from CD4+ T cells sorted from PBMCs, sampled 45 days after the yellow fever booster vaccination. The origin of this receptor is a man younger than 35 who received the YFV17D yellow fever vaccine. The chain has TRBV3-1 and TRBJ1-3; 8 positions match TRBD1. The CDR3 DNA is TGTGCCAGCAGTATATCCGGGACAGGATCTGGAAACACCATATATTTT. This translates into CASSISGTGSGNTIYF.